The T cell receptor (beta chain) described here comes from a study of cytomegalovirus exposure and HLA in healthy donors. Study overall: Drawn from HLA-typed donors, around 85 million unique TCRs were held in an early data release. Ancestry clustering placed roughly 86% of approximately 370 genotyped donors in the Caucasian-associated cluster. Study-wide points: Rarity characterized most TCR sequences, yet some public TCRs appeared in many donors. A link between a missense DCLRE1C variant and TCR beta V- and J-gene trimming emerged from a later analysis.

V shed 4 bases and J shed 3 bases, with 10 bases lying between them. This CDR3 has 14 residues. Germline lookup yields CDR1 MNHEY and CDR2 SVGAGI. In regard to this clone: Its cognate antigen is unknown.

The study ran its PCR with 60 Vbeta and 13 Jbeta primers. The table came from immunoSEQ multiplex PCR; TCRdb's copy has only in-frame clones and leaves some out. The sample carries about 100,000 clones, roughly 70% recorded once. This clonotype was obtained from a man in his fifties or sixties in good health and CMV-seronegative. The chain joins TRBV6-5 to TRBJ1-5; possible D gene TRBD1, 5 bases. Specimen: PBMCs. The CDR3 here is CASSLKTANQPQHF. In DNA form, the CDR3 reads TGTGCCAGCAGTTTAAAGACAGCCAATCAGCCCCAGCATTTT.